Given below is one T cell receptor (beta chain) in context. Vbeta (60) and Jbeta (13) primers were used in the PCR. Data came from immunoSEQ multiplex PCR; TCRdb stores just in-frame clones and leaves some out. Recorded for this sample: over 120,000 clones. The V segment lost 3 bases and the J segment 0 bases; nucleotides outside the gene matches: 4. The CDR3 is 15 amino acids. Looked up from germline, CDR1 is LNHDA and CDR2 is SQIVND (reference sequence). This sample is drawn from a study of cytomegalovirus exposure and HLA in healthy donors. The sequence derives from a male donor in good health and CMV-seronegative. The chain links TRBV19 to TRBJ1-1, with 7 bases aligning to TRBD1. The sample comprised PBMCs. Here the CDR3 reads CASSMGQLLNTEAFF. Written as DNA, the CDR3 is TGTGCCAGTAGTATGGGACAGCTATTGAACACTGAAGCTTTCTTT.